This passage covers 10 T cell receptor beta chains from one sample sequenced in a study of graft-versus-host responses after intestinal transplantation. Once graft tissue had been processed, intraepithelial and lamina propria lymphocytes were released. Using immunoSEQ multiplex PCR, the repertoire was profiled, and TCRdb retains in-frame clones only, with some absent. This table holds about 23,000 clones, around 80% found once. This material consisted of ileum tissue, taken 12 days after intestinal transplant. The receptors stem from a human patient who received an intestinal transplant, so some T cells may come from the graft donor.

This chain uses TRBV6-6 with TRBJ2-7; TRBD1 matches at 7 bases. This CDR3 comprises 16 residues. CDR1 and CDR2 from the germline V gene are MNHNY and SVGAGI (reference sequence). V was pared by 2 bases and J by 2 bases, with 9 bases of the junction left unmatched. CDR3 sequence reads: CASSYRRQGSTYEQYF. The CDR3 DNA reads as TGTGCCAGCAGTTACCGTAGACAGGGATCTACCTACGAGCAGTACTTC.

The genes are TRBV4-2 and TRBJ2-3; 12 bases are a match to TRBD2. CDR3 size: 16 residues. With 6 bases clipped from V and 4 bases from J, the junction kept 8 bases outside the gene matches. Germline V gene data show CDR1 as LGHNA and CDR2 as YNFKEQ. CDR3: CASRETSGSYSDTQYF. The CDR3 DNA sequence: TGTGCCAGCAGGGAGACTAGCGGGAGTTATTCAGATACGCAGTATTTT.

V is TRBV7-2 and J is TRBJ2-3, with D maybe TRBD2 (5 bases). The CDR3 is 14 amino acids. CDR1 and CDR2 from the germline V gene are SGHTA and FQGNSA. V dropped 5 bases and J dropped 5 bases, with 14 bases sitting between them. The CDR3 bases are TGTGCCAGCAGCCTAGACCGCCGGGGAGATACGCAGTATTTT. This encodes CASSLDRRGDTQYF.

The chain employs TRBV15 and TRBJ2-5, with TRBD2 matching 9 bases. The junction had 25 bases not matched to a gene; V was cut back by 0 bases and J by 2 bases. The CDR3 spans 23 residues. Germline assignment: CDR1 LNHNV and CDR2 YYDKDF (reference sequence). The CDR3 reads CATSRDGIGAGGVRYPIQETQYF. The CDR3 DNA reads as TGTGCCACCAGCAGAGATGGAATTGGGGCGGGAGGGGTCCGATACCCAATTCAAGAGACCCAGTACTTC.

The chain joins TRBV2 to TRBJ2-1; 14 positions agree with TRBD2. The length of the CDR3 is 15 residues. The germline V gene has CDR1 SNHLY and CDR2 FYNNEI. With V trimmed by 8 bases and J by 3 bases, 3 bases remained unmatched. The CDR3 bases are TGTGCCAGCGGGGGACTAGCGGGAGTCTACAATGAGCAGTTCTTC. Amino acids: CASGGLAGVYNEQFF.

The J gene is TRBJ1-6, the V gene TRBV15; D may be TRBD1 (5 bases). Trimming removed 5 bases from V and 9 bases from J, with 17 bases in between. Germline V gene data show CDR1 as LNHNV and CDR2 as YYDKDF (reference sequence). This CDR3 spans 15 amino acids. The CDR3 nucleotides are TGTGCCACCAGCCCAGACGGACATCGGAGTTCACCCCTCCACTTT. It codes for CATSPDGHRSSPLHF.

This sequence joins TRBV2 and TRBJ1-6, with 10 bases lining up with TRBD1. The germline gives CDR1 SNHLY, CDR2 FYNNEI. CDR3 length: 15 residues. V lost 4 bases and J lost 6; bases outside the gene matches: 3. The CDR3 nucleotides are TGTGCCAGCAGTGGACAGGGGGCGCTTAATTCACCCCTCCACTTT. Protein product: CASSGQGALNSPLHF.

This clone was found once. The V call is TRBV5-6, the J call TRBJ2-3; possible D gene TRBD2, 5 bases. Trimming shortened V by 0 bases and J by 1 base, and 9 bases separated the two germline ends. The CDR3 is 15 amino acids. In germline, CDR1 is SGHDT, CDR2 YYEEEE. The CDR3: CASSLGTRGTDTQYF. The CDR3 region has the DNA TGTGCCAGCAGCTTGGGAACGAGGGGCACAGATACGCAGTATTTT.

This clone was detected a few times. The DNA of the CDR3 is TGTGCCAGCAGTCCGGGATCAAGCACAGATACGCAGTATTTT. Translation gives CASSPGSSTDTQYF. The chain carries TRBV27 and TRBJ2-3; tentatively, D is TRBD2 (5 bases). The germline CDR1 and CDR2 sequences are MNHEY and SMNVEV (reference sequence). The CDR3 extends over 14 amino acids. With 5 bases removed from V and 0 bases from J, the gap between germline ends came to 9 bases.

CDR3 in DNA: TGTGCCAGCAGTGAGGCGCGGAGGGCCACCTCCTACAATGAGCAGTTCTTC. It is translated as CASSEARRATSYNEQFF. The chain combines TRBV2 with TRBJ2-1, with a tentative D call TRBD2 (6 bases). Trimming stripped 3 bases from V and 0 bases from J, with 15 bases between. CDR3 length: 17 residues. Germline V gene data show CDR1 as SNHLY and CDR2 as FYNNEI.